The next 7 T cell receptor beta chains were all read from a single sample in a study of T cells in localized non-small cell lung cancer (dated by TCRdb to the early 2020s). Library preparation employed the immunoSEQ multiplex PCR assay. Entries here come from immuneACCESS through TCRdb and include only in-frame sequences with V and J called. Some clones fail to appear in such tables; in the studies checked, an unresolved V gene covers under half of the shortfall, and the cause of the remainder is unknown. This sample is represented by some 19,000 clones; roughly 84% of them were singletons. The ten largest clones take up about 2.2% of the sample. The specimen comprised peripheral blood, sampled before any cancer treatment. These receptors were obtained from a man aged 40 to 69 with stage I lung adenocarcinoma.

The CDR3 loop reads CASSLGAGLGNEQFF. CDR3 nucleotides: TGCGCCAGCAGCTTAGGGGCGGGACTCGGGAATGAGCAGTTCTTC. This sequence joins TRBV5-1 and TRBJ2-1; D possibly corresponds to TRBD2 (6 bases). The V and J ends lost 2 bases and 7 bases respectively, with 16 bases between them. Per germline, CDR1 SGHRS and CDR2 YFSETQ. The CDR3 has 15 amino acids.

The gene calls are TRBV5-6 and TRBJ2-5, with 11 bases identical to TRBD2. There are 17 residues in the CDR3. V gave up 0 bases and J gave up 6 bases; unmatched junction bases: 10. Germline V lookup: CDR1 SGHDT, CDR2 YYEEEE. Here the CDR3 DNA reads TGTGCCAGCAGCTTGGAGGCTAGCGGGGGGTTATACAAGACCCAGTACTTC. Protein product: CASSLEASGGLYKTQYF.

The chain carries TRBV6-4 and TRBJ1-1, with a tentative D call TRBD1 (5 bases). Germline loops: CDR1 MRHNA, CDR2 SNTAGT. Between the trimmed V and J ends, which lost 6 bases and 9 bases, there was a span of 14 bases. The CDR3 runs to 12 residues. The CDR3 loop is CASRSRTGQAFF. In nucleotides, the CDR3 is TGTGCCAGCAGGAGCCGGACGGGGCAAGCTTTCTTT.

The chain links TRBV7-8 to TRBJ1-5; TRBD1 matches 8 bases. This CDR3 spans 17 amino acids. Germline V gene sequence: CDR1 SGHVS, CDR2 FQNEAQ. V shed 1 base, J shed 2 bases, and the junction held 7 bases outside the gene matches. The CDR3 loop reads CASSLGSGGYGNQPQHF. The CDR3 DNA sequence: TGTGCCAGCAGCTTAGGTTCAGGGGGCTATGGCAATCAGCCCCAGCATTTT.

The CDR3 nucleotides are TGTGCCAGTAGTGGTTCTCTAGCGGGGAGAGGGGATACGCAGTATTTT. Encoded protein: CASSGSLAGRGDTQYF. This chain joins TRBV19 and TRBJ2-3; 9 bases are a match to TRBD2. The CDR3 has 16 amino acids. V was pared by 5 bases and J by 6 bases, with 12 bases of the junction left unmatched. The germline V gene has CDR1 LNHDA and CDR2 SQIVND (reference sequence).

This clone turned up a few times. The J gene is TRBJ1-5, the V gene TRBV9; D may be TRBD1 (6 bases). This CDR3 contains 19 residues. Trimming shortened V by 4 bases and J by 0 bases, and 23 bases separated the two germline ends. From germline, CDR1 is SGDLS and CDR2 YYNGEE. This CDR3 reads CASSPSRQVRDYSNQPQHF. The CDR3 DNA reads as TGTGCCAGCAGCCCATCCCGACAGGTGAGGGACTATAGCAATCAGCCCCAGCATTTT. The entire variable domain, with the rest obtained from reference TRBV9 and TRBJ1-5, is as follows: DSGVTQTPKHLITATGQRVTLRCSPRSGDLSVYWYQQSLDQGLQFLIQYYNGEERAKGNILERFSAQQFPDLHSELNLSSLELGDSALYFCASSPSRQVRDYSNQPQHFGDGTRLSIL.

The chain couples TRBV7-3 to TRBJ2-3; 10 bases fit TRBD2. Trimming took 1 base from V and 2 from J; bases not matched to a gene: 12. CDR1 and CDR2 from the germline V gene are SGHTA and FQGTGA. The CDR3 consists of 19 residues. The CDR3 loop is CASSLRGRLAGAYTDTQYF. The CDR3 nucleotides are TGTGCCAGCAGCTTAAGAGGGAGGCTAGCGGGGGCCTACACAGATACGCAGTATTTT.